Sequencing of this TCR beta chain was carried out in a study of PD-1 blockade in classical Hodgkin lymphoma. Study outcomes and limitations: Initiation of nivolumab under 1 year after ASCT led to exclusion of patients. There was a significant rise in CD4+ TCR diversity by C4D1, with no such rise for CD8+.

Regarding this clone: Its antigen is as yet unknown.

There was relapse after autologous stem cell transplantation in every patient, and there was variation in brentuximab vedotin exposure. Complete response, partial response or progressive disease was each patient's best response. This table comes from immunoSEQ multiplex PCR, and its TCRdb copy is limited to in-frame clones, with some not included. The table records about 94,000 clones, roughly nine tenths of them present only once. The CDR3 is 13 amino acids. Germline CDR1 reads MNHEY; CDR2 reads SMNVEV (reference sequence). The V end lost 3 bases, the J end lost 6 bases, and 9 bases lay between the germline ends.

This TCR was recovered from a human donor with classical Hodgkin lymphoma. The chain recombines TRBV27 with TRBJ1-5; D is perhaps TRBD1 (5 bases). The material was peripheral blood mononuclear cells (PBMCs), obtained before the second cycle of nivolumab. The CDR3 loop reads CASSLGGGQPQHF. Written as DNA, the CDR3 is TGTGCCAGCAGTTTGGGGGGGGGTCAGCCCCAGCATTTT.